Below are 10 T cell receptor beta chains sequenced from a single sample in a study of T cells after yellow fever vaccination. TCRdb re-analysed the 5' RACE reads in MiXCR, keeping a single row per CDR3 protein. The sample has about 130,000 distinct CDR3 sequences, 8% to 10% seen once. Sequenced here: CD8+ T cells sorted from PBMCs, sampled on the day of the yellow fever booster vaccination. The source of these receptors is a man aged 18 to 35 who received the YFV17D yellow fever vaccine.

This clonotype has just a few counts. The CDR3 here is CASSLQGGEQETQYF. CDR3 bases: TGTGCCAGCAGCTTACAGGGGGGAGAGCAAGAGACCCAGTACTTC. The chain joins TRBV7-3 to TRBJ2-5, with D possibly TRBD1 on 7 matching bases. The germline V gene has CDR1 SGHTA and CDR2 FQGTGA. V gave up 2 bases and J gave up 2 bases, with 12 bases separating them. This CDR3 contains 15 residues.

The chain combines TRBV11-3 with TRBJ2-7; 13 bases map to TRBD2. J gave up 3 bases and V 5 bases, and 16 bases lay outside the gene matches. The CDR3 runs 19 residues. Germline CDR1 is SGHNT and CDR2 is YENEEA. CDR3 nucleotides: TGTGCCAGCAGCACTAGGACCCCTCGGACTAGCGGGGGCCACTACGAGCAGTACGTC. Translation gives CASSTRTPRTSGGHYEQYV.

This clonotype was picked up a small number of times. This chain joins TRBV7-6 and TRBJ1-1; TRBD1 matches at 7 bases. The CDR3 runs to 15 residues. From germline, CDR1 is SGHVS and CDR2 FNYEAQ. The V segment lost 5 bases and the J segment 3 bases; nucleotides outside the gene matches: 9. This CDR3 is CASSPNEQGDTEAFF. The CDR3, as DNA: TGTGCCAGCAGCCCCAACGAGCAGGGGGACACTGAAGCTTTCTTT.

V usage is TRBV7-8 and J usage is TRBJ2-3; a possible D gene is TRBD2 (6 bases). The CDR3 extends over 14 amino acids. The ends were cut back, 5 bases at V and 1 base at J, with 10 bases in the middle. The germline gives CDR1 SGHVS, CDR2 FQNEAQ. The CDR3 sequence is CASSQWGGTDTQYF. CDR3 sequence (DNA): TGTGCCAGCAGCCAGTGGGGGGGCACAGATACGCAGTATTTT.

V gene TRBV27 combines with J gene TRBJ1-2; D is ambiguous. Trimming removed 5 bases from V and 1 base from J, with 8 bases in between. The germline CDR1 and CDR2 sequences are MNHEY and SMNVEV (reference sequence). This CDR3 comprises 13 residues. Here the CDR3 DNA reads TGTGCCAGCAGTCCTTTAATTAACTATGGCTACACCTTC. Encoded protein: CASSPLINYGYTF.

This clonotype has just a few counts. The rearrangement links TRBV4-3 to TRBJ2-3, with D possibly being TRBD2 (5 bases). V lost 6 bases and J lost 2, with 18 bases in between. Per germline, CDR1 LGHNA and CDR2 YSLEER. The CDR3 totals 16 residues. DNA for the CDR3: TGCGCCAGCAGTACACGGGGTGAGAGGGTCACAGATACGCAGTATTTT. Translating gives CASSTRGERVTDTQYF.

A few counts support this clonotype. The chain recombines TRBV24-1 with TRBJ2-5, with 10 nucleotides matching TRBD2. Germline V gives CDR1 KGHDR, CDR2 SFDVKD. This CDR3 comprises 13 residues. Trimming cost V 9 bases and J 5 bases; bases outside gene matches: 5. As DNA, the CDR3 is TGTGCCACCGCCACTAGCGGGGATGAGACCCAGTACTTC. It specifies CATATSGDETQYF.

The chain couples TRBV6-1 to TRBJ2-7; the match to TRBD1 covers 7 bases. The V gene's germline CDR1 is MNHNS and CDR2 SASEGT. This CDR3 has 14 residues. V was pared by 11 bases and J by 0 bases, with 10 bases of the junction left unmatched. CDR3 amino acids: CAAGLGDSSYEQYF. In nucleotides, the CDR3 is TGTGCCGCAGGACTGGGGGACAGCTCCTACGAGCAGTACTTC.

This clonotype has ten or more counts. This chain joins TRBV4-1 and TRBJ2-2; 10 bases align to TRBD1. This CDR3 region has 17 residues. CDR1 and CDR2 from the germline V gene are MGHRA and YSYEKL. Trimming took 4 bases from V and 5 from J; bases not matched to a gene: 10. The CDR3 here is CASSLRPGTGVTGELFF. CDR3 DNA sequence: TGCGCCAGCAGCCTAAGACCCGGGACAGGGGTGACCGGGGAGCTGTTTTTT.

In its sample, this clonotype was seen many times. This rearrangement joins TRBV11-2 to TRBJ2-7, with 12 bases that match TRBD2. Germline CDR1 is SGHAT and CDR2 is FQNNGV. The CDR3 has 14 amino acids. J gave up 5 bases and V 3 bases, and 2 bases lay outside the gene matches. CDR3 region: CASSLTSGGHEQYV. Written as DNA, the CDR3 is TGTGCCAGCAGCTTGACTAGCGGGGGACACGAGCAGTACGTC.